These 16 T cell receptor beta chains were sequenced from one sample in a study of shared clonotypes between healthy human individuals. Assay used: immunoSEQ multiplex PCR; TCRdb lists only in-frame clones, some missing. The sample lists about 680,000 clones, about three quarters occurring once. The specimen sequenced was memory CD4+ T cells sorted from blood. This sample's subset: CD45RA-negative fraction. These TCRs come from a woman aged 30 to 39 in good health.

This clone was recorded once. The chain employs TRBV5-1 and TRBJ2-3; D is possibly TRBD2 (6 bases). The germline V gene has CDR1 SGHRS and CDR2 YFSETQ. V was pared by 4 bases and J by 3 bases, with 12 bases between. The CDR3 runs to 14 residues. The chain's CDR3 is CASSRDFWTDTQYF. In DNA, the CDR3 is TGCGCCAGCAGCCGGGACTTCTGGACAGATACGCAGTATTTT.

V and J are TRBV25-1 and TRBJ2-2; 7 bases are a match to TRBD1. V shed 3 bases, J shed 5 bases, and the junction held 6 bases outside the gene matches. The length of the CDR3 is 15 residues. The germline gives CDR1 MGHDK, CDR2 SYGVNS. The DNA for the CDR3 is TGTGCCAGCAGTGACCAGACAGGGCGGACCGGGGAGCTGTTTTTT. Translated: CASSDQTGRTGELFF.

This clone was seen more than once but under ten times. The J gene is TRBJ2-7, the V gene TRBV28; the D is unclear. Germline values: CDR1 MDHEN, CDR2 SYDVKM. The CDR3 runs 14 residues. Trimming pared 3 bases from V and 5 bases from J, leaving 14 bases between. The CDR3 nucleotides are TGTGCCAGCAGTTTCTCCCTTCCCCCTCACGAGCAGTACTTC. Translated, it gives CASSFSLPPHEQYF.

This clone was picked up one time. The chain has TRBV2 and TRBJ1-1; TRBD1 might be the D (5 bases). The germline V gene has CDR1 SNHLY and CDR2 FYNNEI. The V gene lost 6 bases and the J gene lost 2 bases, with 16 bases spanning the gap. This CDR3 spans 15 amino acids. CDR3 sequence: CASRAAGRLNTEAFF. The DNA for the CDR3 is TGTGCCAGCAGAGCTGCGGGGCGACTTAACACTGAAGCTTTCTTT.

V gene TRBV28 combines with J gene TRBJ1-5, with 9 bases that match TRBD1. Trimming removed 5 bases from V and 7 bases from J; junction bases left unmatched: 21. Looked up from germline, CDR1 is MDHEN and CDR2 is SYDVKM. The CDR3 length is 19 residues. CDR3 nucleotide sequence: TGTGCCAGCAGTATCCCAAAGGGTTATGGGACAGGGCGTAGACAGCCCCAGCATTTT. This sequence encodes CASSIPKGYGTGRRQPQHF. Full variable domain (missing parts from reference TRBV28 and TRBJ1-5): DVKVTQSSRYLVKRTGEKVFLECVQDMDHENMFWYRQDPGLGLRLIYFSYDVKMKEKGDIPEGYSVSREKKERFSLILESASTNQTSMYLCASSIPKGYGTGRRQPQHFGDGTRLSIL.

A word on this clone: Other DNA variants within this sample encode the same CDR3. This chain uses TRBV5-1 with TRBJ1-1; TRBD1 matches 7 bases. The V segment lost 0 bases and the J segment 5 bases; nucleotides outside the gene matches: 7. The germline V gene encodes CDR1 SGHRS and CDR2 YFSETQ. The CDR3 runs to 15 residues. Here the CDR3 DNA reads TGCGCCAGCAGCTTGGCGCAGGCAGGGGGGACTGAAGCTTTCTTT. It translates to CASSLAQAGGTEAFF.

This sequence joins TRBV28 and TRBJ1-2; 7 positions match TRBD1. The junction had 13 bases not matched to a gene; V was cut back by 5 bases and J by 4 bases. Germline V lookup: CDR1 MDHEN, CDR2 SYDVKM. The CDR3 runs to 16 residues. The CDR3 nucleotides are TGTGCCAGCAGTGTCACAGGGGCCCCACACCCCTATGGCTACACCTTC. Amino acids: CASSVTGAPHPYGYTF.

In its sample, this clone was seen a few times. This same CDR3 is encoded by further DNA sequences in the sample. The chain uses TRBV30 and TRBJ2-5, with D hard to call. V was clipped by 1 base and J by 2 bases, with 5 bases between them. The CDR3 runs to 12 residues. Germline V lookup: CDR1 GTSNPN, CDR2 SVGIG (reference sequence). The CDR3 DNA follows: TGTGCCTGGAGTGGCCAGCAAGAGACCCAGTACTTC. Protein sequence: CAWSGQQETQYF.

This clone was observed a few times. The germline gene is not matched at one end of the junction; a read error may be the cause. The rearrangement joins TRBV4-1 to TRBJ2-7; 7 nucleotides match TRBD2. Germline values: CDR1 MGHRA, CDR2 YSYEKL. This CDR3 comprises 14 residues. The CDR3 loop reads CASSELANSYEQYF. The DNA of the CDR3 is TGTGCCAGCAGCGAACTAGCGAACTCCTACGAGCAGTACTTC.

This chain connects TRBV10-3 to TRBJ2-1; 15 nucleotides match TRBD2. Trimming removed 7 bases from V and 9 bases from J; junction bases left unmatched: 13. The CDR3 totals 17 residues. The germline gives CDR1 ENHRY, CDR2 SYGVKD. CDR3 region: CAITNSGLAGGLGEQFF. The CDR3 DNA reads as TGTGCCATCACTAATTCGGGACTAGCGGGGGGCTTAGGTGAGCAGTTCTTC.

This chain uses TRBV4-1 with TRBJ1-3, with a weak D call TRBD1 (5 bases). Germline V gene sequence: CDR1 MGHRA, CDR2 YSYEKL. The length of the CDR3 is 16 residues. V lost 1 base and J lost 1, with 11 bases in between. This chain's CDR3 is CASSQGGGRSGNTIYF. In DNA, the CDR3 is TGCGCCAGCAGCCAAGGGGGGGGGAGATCTGGAAACACCATATATTTT.

This clone is a singleton in its sample. Other DNA sequences in the same sample also yield this CDR3. The chain has TRBV5-1 and TRBJ2-1; D possibly corresponds to TRBD2 (5 bases). CDR1 SGHRS and CDR2 YFSETQ come from the germline V gene. The V end lost 0 bases, the J end lost 2 bases, and 9 bases lay between the germline ends. The CDR3 has 15 amino acids. The CDR3 spells CASSLDSGTYNEQFF. In DNA form, the CDR3 reads TGCGCCAGCAGCTTGGATTCGGGAACCTACAATGAGCAGTTCTTC. Combining the CDR3 with reference TRBV5-1 and TRBJ2-1 gives the whole variable domain KAGVTQTPRYLIKTRGQQVTLSCSPISGHRSVSWYQQTPGQGLQFLFEYFSETQRNKGNFPGRFSGRQFSNSRSEMNVSTLELGDSALYLCASSLDSGTYNEQFFGPGTRLTVL.

In DNA, the CDR3 is TGTGCCAGCAGCTTGAGGGGTAACTATGGCTACACCTTC. This gives the protein CASSLRGNYGYTF. The chain has TRBV7-8 and TRBJ1-2; tentatively, D is TRBD1 (5 bases). The CDR3 totals 13 residues. Germline V gives CDR1 SGHVS, CDR2 FQNEAQ. V lost 3 bases and J lost 1, with 6 bases in between. Complete variable domain (other parts from reference TRBV7-8 and TRBJ1-2): GAGVSQSPRYKVAKRGQDVALRCDPISGHVSLFWYQQALGQGPEFLTYFQNEAQLDKSGLPSDRFFAERPEGSVSTLKIQRTQQEDSAVYLCASSLRGNYGYTFGSGTRLTVV.

V and J are TRBV28 and TRBJ1-5; weak D call: TRBD1 (5 bases). The V and J ends lost 4 bases and 5 bases respectively, with 15 bases between them. Germline values: CDR1 MDHEN, CDR2 SYDVKM. The CDR3 contains 15 residues. The CDR3 here is CASSSPGGDYQPQHF. In DNA, the CDR3 is TGTGCCAGCAGTTCCCCCGGGGGAGACTATCAGCCCCAGCATTTT. The full variable domain, its missing parts supplied by reference TRBV28 and TRBJ1-5, is DVKVTQSSRYLVKRTGEKVFLECVQDMDHENMFWYRQDPGLGLRLIYFSYDVKMKEKGDIPEGYSVSREKKERFSLILESASTNQTSMYLCASSSPGGDYQPQHFGDGTRLSIL.

The chain employs TRBV27 and TRBJ2-6, with D possibly matching TRBD2 (5 bases). Trimming left V 2 bases short and J 4 bases short, with 9 bases between. Germline lookup yields CDR1 MNHEY and CDR2 SMNVEV (reference sequence). There are 15 residues in the CDR3. The CDR3, as DNA: TGTGCCAGCAGTTTAAGAGAGGGAGGGGCCAACGTCCTGACTTTC. Residues: CASSLREGGANVLTF.

V usage is TRBV6-4 and J usage is TRBJ2-7; D could derive from TRBD1 or TRBD2 (5 bases each). The CDR3 length is 13 residues. V was cut by 10 bases and J by 5 bases, with 18 bases left in between. In germline, CDR1 is MRHNA, CDR2 SNTAGT. The CDR3 spells CATPRGGLDEQYF. In nucleotides, the CDR3 is TGTGCCACCCCGAGGGGCGGCCTGGACGAGCAGTACTTC.